This TCR beta chain was recorded in a study of cytomegalovirus exposure and HLA in healthy donors. Points from the study as a whole: A few chains linked to CMV were shown in vitro to be specific for CMV antigens. Diagnosis of cytomegalovirus status made by the classifier reportedly showed high specificity and sensitivity.

As concerns this clone: Its antigen is unidentified.

Profiled with immunoSEQ multiplex PCR; TCRdb holds only in-frame clones, not every one. The table records roughly 100,000 clones, roughly 94% of them present only once. V lost 11 bases to trimming and J lost 6 bases, with 14 bases between them. The CDR3 loop spans 12 amino acids. Looked up from germline, CDR1 is LNHNV and CDR2 is YYDKDF (reference sequence). This clonotype was sampled from a woman between 18 and 29 years old in good health and CMV-seronegative. V and J are TRBV15 and TRBJ2-1; D is perhaps TRBD1 (7 bases). Input material: PBMCs. CDR3 coding DNA: TGTGCCGCGGGAAGACAGGGCAATGAGCAGTTCTTC. This gives the protein CAAGRQGNEQFF.